This entry is about one T cell receptor beta chain. Its antigen is unknown. CDR1 is MNHEY and CDR2 is SMNVEV in the germline V gene (reference sequence). The CDR3 sequence is 13 residues long. The germline V and J ends were trimmed by 1 base and 11 bases, with 11 bases remaining between them. The sample is drawn from a study of early stage breast cancer tumors. Study at large: Most of the 16 invasive tumors were ER+, PR+ and HER2-. Average read coverage per sample was approximately 10-fold. Overall study results and limits: Blood repertoires resembled normal breast more than tumor. Tumors had approximately 2.5-fold higher T cell density and higher clonality than adjacent normal breast tissue.

Data came from immunoSEQ multiplex PCR; TCRdb stores just in-frame clones and leaves some out. This table has about 28,000 clones, 75% to 85% appearing once. The chain employs TRBV27 and TRBJ1-4; weak D call: TRBD1 (5 bases). Sequencing input: blood. The sequence derives from a person in their sixties with breast cancer. The CDR3 is CASSLWPGYKLFF. DNA of the CDR3: TGTGCCAGCAGTTTATGGCCAGGGTACAAACTGTTTTTT.